The entry below gives a single T cell receptor (beta chain) sequence along with its context. Investigators isolated RNA and reverse transcribed it into cDNA to act as the sequencing template. TCRdb's table, derived via immunoSEQ multiplex PCR, lists solely in-frame clones and lacks some. The table shows around 250,000 clones, with 65% to 70% occurring only once. PBMCs yielded sorted CD4+ and CD8+ T cells. The sample comes from a study of CD8+ T cells in alopecia areata. Study at large: Treated patients took oral tofacitinib at 5 to 10 mg twice daily.

The CDR3 consists of 16 residues. Germline loops: CDR1 SNHLY, CDR2 FYNNEI. Trimming removed 7 bases from V and 4 bases from J; junction bases left unmatched: 14. This TCR was sampled from a human donor with alopecia areata. This specimen was CD4+ T cells sorted from blood, taken at week 0. The chain joins TRBV2 to TRBJ2-3; 7 bases match TRBD1. The CDR3 bases are TGTGCCAGCACCAACGGAATAACAGGGGTAGCAGATACGCAGTATTTT. This codes for CASTNGITGVADTQYF.